This T cell receptor (beta chain) appears in the sequencing data of a study of blood T cell repertoires in COVID-19. Study-level information: Nucleic acid was either cDNA or gDNA, and it came from T cells, B-cell-depleted T cells, or PBMCs.

V lost 10 bases and J 4 bases, leaving 19 bases between the germline ends. Germline V gene lookup returns CDR1 KGHSH and CDR2 LQKENI. The CDR3 runs to 14 residues. This clone has a single count. A Seattle source enrolled patients during active infection and followed them longitudinally. Measured with immunoSEQ multiplex PCR; TCRdb has only the in-frame clones, and not every one. The data contain roughly 290,000 clones, around 85% of them singletons. The chain uses TRBV18 and TRBJ1-2; a weak D match, TRBD1 (6 bases). The sequence derives from a human donor with COVID-19, enrolled during active disease. The donor label of this sample is uncertain. The source material was peripheral blood. The CDR3 spells CATSPASGAYGYTF. For the CDR3, the DNA is TGTGCCACCAGCCCGGCGTCAGGGGCCTATGGCTACACCTTC. The variable domain in full, completed from reference TRBV18 and TRBJ1-2, reads NAGVMQNPRHLVRRRGQEARLRCSPMKGHSHVYWYRQLPEEGLKFMVYLQKENIIDESGMPKERFSAEFPKEGPSILRIQQVVRGDSAAYFCATSPASGAYGYTFGSGTRLTVV.